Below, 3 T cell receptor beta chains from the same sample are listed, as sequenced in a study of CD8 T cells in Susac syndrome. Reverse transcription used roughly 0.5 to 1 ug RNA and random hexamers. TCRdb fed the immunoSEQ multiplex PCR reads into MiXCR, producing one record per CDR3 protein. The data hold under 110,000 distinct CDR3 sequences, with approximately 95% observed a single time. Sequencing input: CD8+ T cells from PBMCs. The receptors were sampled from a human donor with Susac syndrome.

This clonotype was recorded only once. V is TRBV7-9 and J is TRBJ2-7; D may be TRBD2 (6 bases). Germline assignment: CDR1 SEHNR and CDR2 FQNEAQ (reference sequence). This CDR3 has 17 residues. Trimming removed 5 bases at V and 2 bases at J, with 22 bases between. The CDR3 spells CASSPTPSSGRAYEQYF. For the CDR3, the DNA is TGTGCCAGCAGCCCTACACCGAGTAGCGGACGCGCCTACGAGCAGTACTTC.

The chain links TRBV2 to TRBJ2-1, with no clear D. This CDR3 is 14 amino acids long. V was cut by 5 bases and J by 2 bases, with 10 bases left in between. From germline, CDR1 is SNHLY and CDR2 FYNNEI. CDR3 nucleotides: TGTGCCAGCAGTTTTACGGAAGCCTACAATGAGCAGTTCTTC. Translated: CASSFTEAYNEQFF.

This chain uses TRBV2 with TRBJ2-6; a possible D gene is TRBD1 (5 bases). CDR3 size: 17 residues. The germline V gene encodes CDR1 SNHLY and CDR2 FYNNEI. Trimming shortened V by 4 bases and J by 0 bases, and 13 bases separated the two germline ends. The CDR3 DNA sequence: TGTGCCAGCAGTGGCACAGGCCATAGCTCTGGGGCCAACGTCCTGACTTTC. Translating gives CASSGTGHSSGANVLTF.